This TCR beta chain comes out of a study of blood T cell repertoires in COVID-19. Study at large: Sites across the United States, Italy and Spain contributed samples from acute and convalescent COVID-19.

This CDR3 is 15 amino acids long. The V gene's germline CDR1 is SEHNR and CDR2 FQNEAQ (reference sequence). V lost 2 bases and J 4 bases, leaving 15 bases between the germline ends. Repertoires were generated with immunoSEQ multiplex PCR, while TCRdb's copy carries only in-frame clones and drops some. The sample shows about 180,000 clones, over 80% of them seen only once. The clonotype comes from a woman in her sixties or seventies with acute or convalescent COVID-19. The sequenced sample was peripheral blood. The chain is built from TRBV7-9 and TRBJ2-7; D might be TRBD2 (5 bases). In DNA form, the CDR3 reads TGTGCCAGCAGCTTATTCGGGGAAGTTTCATACGAGCAGTACTTC. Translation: CASSLFGEVSYEQYF.